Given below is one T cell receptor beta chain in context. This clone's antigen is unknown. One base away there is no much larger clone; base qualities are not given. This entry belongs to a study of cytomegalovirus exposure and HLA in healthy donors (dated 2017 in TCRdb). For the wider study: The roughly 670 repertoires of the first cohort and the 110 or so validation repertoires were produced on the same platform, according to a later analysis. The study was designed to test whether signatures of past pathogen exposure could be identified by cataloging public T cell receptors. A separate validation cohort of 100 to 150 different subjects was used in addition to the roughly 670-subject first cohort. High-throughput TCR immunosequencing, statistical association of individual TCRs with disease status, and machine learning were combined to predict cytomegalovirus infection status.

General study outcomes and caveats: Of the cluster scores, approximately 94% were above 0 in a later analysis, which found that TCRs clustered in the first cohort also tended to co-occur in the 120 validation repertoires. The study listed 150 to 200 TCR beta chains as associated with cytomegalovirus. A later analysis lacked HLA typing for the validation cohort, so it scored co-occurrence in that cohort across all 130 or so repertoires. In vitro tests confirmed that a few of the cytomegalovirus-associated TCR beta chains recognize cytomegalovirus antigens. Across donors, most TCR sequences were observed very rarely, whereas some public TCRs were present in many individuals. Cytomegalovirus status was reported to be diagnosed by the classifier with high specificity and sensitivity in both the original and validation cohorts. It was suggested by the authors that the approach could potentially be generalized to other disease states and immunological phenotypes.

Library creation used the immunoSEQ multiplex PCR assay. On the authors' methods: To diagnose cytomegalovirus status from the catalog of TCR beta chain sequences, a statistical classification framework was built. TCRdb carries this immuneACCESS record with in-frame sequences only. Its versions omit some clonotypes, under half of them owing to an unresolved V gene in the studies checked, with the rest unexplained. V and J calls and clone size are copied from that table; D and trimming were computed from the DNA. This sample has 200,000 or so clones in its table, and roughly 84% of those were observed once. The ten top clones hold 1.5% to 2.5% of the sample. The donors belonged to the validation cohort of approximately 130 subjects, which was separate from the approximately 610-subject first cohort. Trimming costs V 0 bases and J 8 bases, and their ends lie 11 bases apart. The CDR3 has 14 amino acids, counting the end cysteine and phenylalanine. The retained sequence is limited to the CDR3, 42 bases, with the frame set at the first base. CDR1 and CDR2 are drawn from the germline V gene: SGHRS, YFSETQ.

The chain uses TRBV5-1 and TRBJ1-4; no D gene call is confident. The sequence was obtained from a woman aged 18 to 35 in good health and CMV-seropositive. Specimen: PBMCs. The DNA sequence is TGCGCCAGCAGCTTGGGGGAGTTAGGGGAAAAACTGTTTTTT. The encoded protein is CASSLGELGEKLFF. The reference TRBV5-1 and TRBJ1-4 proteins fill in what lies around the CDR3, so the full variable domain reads KAGVTQTPRYLIKTRGQQVTLSCSPISGHRSVSWYQQTPGQGLQFLFEYFSETQRNKGNFPGRFSGRQFSNSRSEMNVSTLELGDSALYLCASSLGELGEKLFFGSGTQLSVL.